The rows below give T cell receptor beta chains drawn from one sample of a study of cytomegalovirus exposure and HLA in healthy donors. Data came from immunoSEQ multiplex PCR; TCRdb stores just in-frame clones and leaves some out. This sample has approximately 160,000 clones; 60% to 80% occur once, and the top ten carry 13%. The sequenced material came from PBMCs. These receptors were collected from a woman in her 50s in good health and CMV-seropositive. Both conserved end residues are part of each CDR3. A D gene is named only where the DNA matches it firmly. Part of the rows lack a size; the others show once, few, many or a class for expanded clones.

D	size	V	J	CDR3	DNA
TRBD1	few	TRBV10-3	TRBJ1-4	CAISPEAGGTEKLFF	TGTGCCATCAGTCCCGAGGCAGGGGGTACTGAAAAACTGTTTTTT
NA	NA	TRBV9	TRBJ1-5	CASSVGLNRNQPQHF	TGTGCCAGCAGCGTAGGATTAAACAGGAATCAGCCCCAGCATTTT
NA	NA	TRBV30	TRBJ1-4	CAWSRAMGEKLFF	TGTGCCTGGAGCAGGGCTATGGGCGAAAAACTGTTTTTT
TRBD1	NA	TRBV25-1	TRBJ1-1	CASRGQGNTEAFF	TGTGCCAGCAGGGGACAGGGGAACACTGAAGCTTTCTTT
NA	once	TRBV25-1	TRBJ1-4	CASSGMELATNEKLFF	TGTGCCAGCAGCGGAATGGAGTTGGCAACTAATGAAAAACTGTTTTTT
TRBD1	NA	TRBV7-9	TRBJ1-2	CASSLARQGGYTF	TGTGCCAGCAGCTTAGCGAGACAGGGGGGCTACACCTTC
TRBD1	NA	TRBV5-6	TRBJ1-2	CASSLGTGLNYGYTF	TGTGCCAGCAGCTTAGGGACAGGGTTAAACTATGGCTACACCTTC
NA	NA	TRBV7-9	TRBJ2-3	CASILGTDTQYF	TGTGCCAGCATCCTCGGCACAGATACGCAGTATTTT
NA	NA	TRBV18	TRBJ1-5	CASSRGEQPQHF	TGTGCCAGCTCACGGGGAGAGCAGCCCCAGCATTTT
NA	NA	TRBV4-1	TRBJ1-4	CASSQIMRMANEKLFF	TGCGCCAGCAGCCAGATTATGAGGATGGCTAATGAAAAACTGTTTTTT
NA	NA	TRBV11-1	TRBJ2-7	CASSSSTGPYEQYF	TGTGCCAGCAGCTCCTCGACAGGCCCCTACGAGCAGTACTTC
TRBD2	NA	TRBV4-1	TRBJ2-5	CASSQDRGLAGVQETQYF	TGCGCCAGCAGCCAAGATCGGGGGCTAGCGGGGGTCCAAGAGACCCAGTACTTC
NA	once	TRBV7-9	TRBJ1-5	CSSSLQGQPQHF	TGTTCCAGCAGCTTACAGGGACAGCCCCAGCATTTT
TRBD2	NA	TRBV6-1	TRBJ2-7	CASSQPGGDEQYF	TGTGCCAGCAGCCAGCCTGGGGGGGACGAGCAGTACTTC
TRBD1	NA	TRBV5-1	TRBJ1-5	CASSLDGQGNQPQHF	TGCGCCAGCAGCTTGGATGGACAGGGCAATCAGCCCCAGCATTTT
NA	NA	TRBV19	TRBJ2-5	CASSPDIEETQYF	TGTGCCAGTAGTCCCGACATCGAAGAGACCCAGTACTTC
TRBD1	NA	TRBV28	TRBJ2-7	CASKQGRLLGFYEQYF	TGTGCCAGTAAACAGGGGAGACTACTGGGGTTCTACGAGCAGTACTTC
TRBD1	NA	TRBV7-3	TRBJ2-2	CASSLRQGTGELFF	TGTGCCAGCAGCTTAAGACAGGGGACCGGGGAGCTGTTTTTT
NA	few	TRBV30	TRBJ2-5	CAWSRGYTETQYF	TGTGCCTGGAGCCGAGGGTACACAGAGACCCAGTACTTC
NA	NA	TRBV11-1	TRBJ2-7	CASSLSGGYEQYF	TGTGCCAGCAGCTTGTCAGGAGGTTACGAGCAGTACTTC
TRBD2	few	TRBV5-8	TRBJ2-5	CASTRAGSGTQYF	TGTGCCAGCACGCGAGCGGGGTCGGGGACCCAGTACTTC
TRBD2	NA	TRBV4-1	TRBJ2-1	CASSRRAGGHNEQFF	TGCGCCAGCAGCCGCCGGGCGGGGGGCCACAATGAGCAGTTCTTC
TRBD2	NA	TRBV4-1	TRBJ2-5	CASSQGRAGGRETQYF	TGCGCCAGCAGCCAAGGAAGAGCGGGGGGCCGGGAGACCCAGTACTTC
NA	NA	TRBV6-5	TRBJ1-2	CASSYSGAGYTF	TGTGCCAGCAGTTACTCGGGAGCGGGCTACACCTTC
TRBD1	NA	TRBV25-1	TRBJ2-7	CASSGMGTGVHEQYF	TGTGCCAGCAGTGGAATGGGGACAGGGGTCCACGAGCAGTACTTC
NA	NA	TRBV5-6	TRBJ2-3	CASGGVSTDTQYF	TGTGCCAGTGGAGGCGTAAGCACAGATACGCAGTATTTT
TRBD1	NA	TRBV12-5	TRBJ2-5	CASGSPGTGGETQYF	TGTGCTAGTGGTTCGCCCGGGACAGGGGGAGAGACCCAGTACTTC
NA	NA	TRBV5-6	TRBJ1-1	CASSLVGRRVGTEAFF	TGTGCCAGCAGCTTGGTGGGTCGGAGGGTGGGAACTGAAGCTTTCTTT
NA	NA	TRBV4-2	TRBJ2-7	CASSRLGETSYEQYF	TGTGCCAGCAGCCGATTAGGGGAAACCTCCTACGAGCAGTACTTC
NA	few	TRBV7-7	TRBJ2-2	CASSRGAWTGELFF	TGTGCCAGCAGTCGGGGGGCTTGGACCGGGGAGCTGTTTTTT
TRBD1	NA	TRBV15	TRBJ2-5	CAASAGGQGTQETQYF	TGTGCCGCATCTGCTGGAGGACAGGGGACTCAAGAGACCCAGTACTTC
TRBD1	few	TRBV5-1	TRBJ2-7	CASSLKFGTGATYEQYF	TGCGCCAGCAGCTTGAAATTTGGGACAGGGGCCACCTACGAGCAGTACTTC
NA	NA	TRBV7-3	TRBJ2-1	CASSLTGSGGEQFF	TGTGCCAGCAGCTTAACGGGGAGCGGAGGAGAGCAGTTCTTC
NA	once	TRBV30	TRBJ1-6	CAWRVFQGRNSPLHF	TGTGCCTGGAGGGTCTTCCAGGGAAGGAATTCACCCCTCCACTTT
TRBD1	NA	TRBV6-6	TRBJ1-1	CASTRDRGNEAFF	TGTGCCAGCACCCGGGACAGGGGGAATGAAGCTTTCTTT
TRBD1	NA	TRBV11-3	TRBJ2-7	CASSLETGSSYEQYF	TGTGCCAGCAGCTTAGAGACAGGGTCCTCCTACGAGCAGTACTTC
TRBD2	few	TRBV7-9	TRBJ2-1	CASSLNGLAGGGDEQFF	TGTGCCAGCAGCTTGAACGGGCTAGCGGGGGGGGGCGATGAGCAGTTCTTC